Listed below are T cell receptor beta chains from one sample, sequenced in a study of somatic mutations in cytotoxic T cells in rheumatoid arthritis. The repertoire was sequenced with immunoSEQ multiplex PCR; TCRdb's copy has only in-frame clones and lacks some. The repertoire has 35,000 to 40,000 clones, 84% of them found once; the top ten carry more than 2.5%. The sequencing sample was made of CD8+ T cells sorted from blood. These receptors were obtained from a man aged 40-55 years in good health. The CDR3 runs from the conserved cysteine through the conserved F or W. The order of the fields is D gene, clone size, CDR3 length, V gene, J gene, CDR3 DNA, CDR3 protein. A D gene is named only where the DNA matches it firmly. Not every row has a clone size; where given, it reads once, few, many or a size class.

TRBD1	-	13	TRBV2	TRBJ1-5	TGTGCCAGCTGGGACAGGGGCAATCAGCCCCAGCATTTT	CASWDRGNQPQHF
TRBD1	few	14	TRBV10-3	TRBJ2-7	TGTGCCATCAGAGGGGACAGGGGCTCCTACGAGCAGTACTTC	CAIRGDRGSYEQYF
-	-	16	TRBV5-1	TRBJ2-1	TGCGCCAGCAGCTTTTTTGAGACAGGTATCAACAATGAGCAGTTCTTC	CASSFFETGINNEQFF
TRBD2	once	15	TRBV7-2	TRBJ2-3	TGTGCCAGCAGCTTAGCGGGAGGGGTTGTCGATACGCAGTATTTT	CASSLAGGVVDTQYF
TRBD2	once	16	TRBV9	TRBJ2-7	TGTGCCAGCAGCCCTCAGGGGGGGACTAGCGGCTACGAGCAGTACTTC	CASSPQGGTSGYEQYF
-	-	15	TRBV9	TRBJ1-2	TGTGCCAGCAGCGGACATACCGGGGTAGACTATGGCTACACCTTC	CASSGHTGVDYGYTF
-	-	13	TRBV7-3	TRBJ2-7	TGTGCCAGCAGCTTAACTAGCGGCCACGAGCAGTACTTC	CASSLTSGHEQYF
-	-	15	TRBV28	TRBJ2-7	TGTGCCAGCAGCGTAGCCCCGTCGGGGAGGTACGAGCAGTACTTC	CASSVAPSGRYEQYF
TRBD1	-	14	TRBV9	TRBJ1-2	TGTGCCAGCAGCGCGACCACAGGGGGCGATGGCTACACCTTC	CASSATTGGDGYTF
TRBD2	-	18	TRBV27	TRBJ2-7	TGTGCCAGCCACCGAAGAGACCCGTCGGGAGGGGCCTTTTACGAGCAGTACTTC	CASHRRDPSGGAFYEQYF
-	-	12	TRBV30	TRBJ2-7	TGTGCCTGGAGTGTCGACAGGTACGAGCAGTACTTC	CAWSVDRYEQYF
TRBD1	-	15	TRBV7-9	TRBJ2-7	TGTGCCAGCAGCTTAGTAGGGGGCTTGAGGAACGAGCAGTACTTC	CASSLVGGLRNEQYF
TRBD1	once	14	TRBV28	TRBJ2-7	TGTGCCAGCAGTTTTGATCAGGGGGTGTACGAGCAGTACTTC	CASSFDQGVYEQYF
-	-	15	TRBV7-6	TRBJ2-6	TGTGCCAGCAGCTTCCCCCGTTCTGGGGCCAACGTCCTGACTTTC	CASSFPRSGANVLTF
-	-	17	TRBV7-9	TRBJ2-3	TGTGCCAGCAGCTTAGGTCGCGGCGGGATGAGCACAGATACGCAGTATTTT	CASSLGRGGMSTDTQYF
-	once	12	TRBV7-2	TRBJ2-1	TGTGCCAGCAGCTTTAGTGGCAATGAGCAGTTCTTC	CASSFSGNEQFF
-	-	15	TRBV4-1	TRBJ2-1	TGCGCCAGCAGCCAAGAAAGCGGGCCAGCCGATGAGCAGTTCTTC	CASSQESGPADEQFF
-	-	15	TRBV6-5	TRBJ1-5	TGTGCCAGCAGTTACTCTCGGACTAGCAATCAGCCCCAGCATTTT	CASSYSRTSNQPQHF
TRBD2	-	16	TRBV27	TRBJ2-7	TGTGCCAGCAGTCCCGTCGGGAGGGAAGGGTACTACGAGCAGTACTTC	CASSPVGREGYYEQYF
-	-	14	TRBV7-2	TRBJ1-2	TGTGCCAGCAGCTTAAGGACAGTTAGCTATGGCTACACCTTC	CASSLRTVSYGYTF
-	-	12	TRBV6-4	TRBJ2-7	TGTGCCAGCACCGGCAGCTCCTACGAGCAGTACTTC	CASTGSSYEQYF
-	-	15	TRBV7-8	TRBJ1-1	TGTGCCAGCAGCTTAGAATTTAGGGGATGGACTGAAGCTTTCTTT	CASSLEFRGWTEAFF
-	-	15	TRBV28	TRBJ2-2	TGTGCCAGCAGTTTATCGGCCAGGGGGGCCGGGGAGCTGTTTTTT	CASSLSARGAGELFF